The present TCR beta chain was sequenced within a study of beta chain features in type 1 diabetes. Whole-study context: No patient-donor differences in age, gender, total cells or subset yield. Findings and caveats of the study: All four CD4+ subsets of Type 1 diabetes patients contained TCRB CDR3s that were moderately but significantly shorter. PCR may have favored shorter templates equally in patients and controls.

There are a few counts of this clone. Its target is not known. Sequencing targeted expressed TCRB transcripts, as all isolated RNA had been reverse transcribed. An average about 3.8 million reads came from naive, central memory and regulatory T cell samples. Profiling relied on immunoSEQ multiplex PCR, and the TCRdb table lists in-frame clones only, not all of them. The repertoire holds about 700,000 clones, with roughly 12% as singletons. CDR1 and CDR2 from the germline V gene are SGHRS and YFSETQ. Trimming removed 0 bases at V and 7 bases at J, with 14 bases between. This CDR3 is 16 amino acids long.

Sequencing used naive CD4+ T cells from blood. The chain combines TRBV5-1 with TRBJ1-6; a possible D gene is TRBD1 (6 bases). This clonotype originated in a man aged 18 to 29 with type 1 diabetes. The CDR3 protein is CASSLEGGAKNSPLHF. For the CDR3, the DNA is TGCGCCAGCAGCTTGGAGGGGGGCGCAAAGAATTCACCCCTCCACTTT.